The 5 T cell receptor beta chains below all came from one sample that was sequenced in a study of CD8 T cells in ankylosing spondylitis. TCRdb reanalysed the 5' RACE reads using MiXCR and keeps one entry per CDR3 protein. The sample holds about 130,000 distinct CDR3 sequences; 9.3% are singletons and the top ten take roughly 3.3%. Input material: blood, either unsorted or a sorted T cell fraction (not recorded which). All receptors come from a male donor with ankylosing spondylitis or in good health (not recorded which).

This clonotype was seen many times. The rearrangement links TRBV6-5 to TRBJ2-7; D ambiguous. The CDR3 has 11 amino acids. V lost 6 bases and J lost 2, with 5 bases in between. Germline V gene lookup returns CDR1 MNHEY and CDR2 SVGAGI. The CDR3 loop is CASRDTYEQYF. CDR3 nucleotides: TGTGCCAGCAGGGATACCTACGAGCAGTACTTC.

This clonotype was recorded many times. This rearrangement joins TRBV6-2 or TRBV6-3 to TRBJ2-5; possibly TRBD2 for D (6 bases). This CDR3 has 15 residues. The V end lost 6 bases, the J end lost 2 bases, and 16 bases lay between the germline ends. Germline V gene sequence: CDR1 MNHEY, CDR2 SVGEGT. CDR3 loop: CASSPAAGGQETQYF. In DNA, the CDR3 is TGTGCCAGCAGCCCCGCAGCAGGAGGGCAAGAGACCCAGTACTTC.

The chain links TRBV20-1 to TRBJ2-4; 8 positions match TRBD2. V lost 6 bases to trimming and J lost 4 bases; unmatched junction nucleotides: 8. Germline V lookup: CDR1 DFQATT, CDR2 SNEGSKA (reference sequence). CDR3 length equals 14 residues. The chain's CDR3 is CSAGLAGPKNIQYF. The DNA of the CDR3 is TGCAGTGCAGGGCTAGCGGGCCCGAAAAACATTCAGTACTTC.

This clonotype occurred many times. The genes are TRBV10-3 and TRBJ2-1; 9 nucleotides agree with TRBD2. The germline V gene has CDR1 ENHRY and CDR2 SYGVKD. The CDR3 covers 12 residues. With V trimmed by 8 bases and J by 10 bases, 6 bases remained unmatched. In nucleotides, the CDR3 is TGTGCCATCGGGGCGGGAGGGTACGAGCAGTTCTTC. This translates into CAIGAGGYEQFF.

This sequence joins TRBV12-3 or TRBV12-4 and TRBJ2-7; maybe TRBD1 (5 bases). Trimming took 2 bases from V and 3 from J, leaving 14 bases between them. The CDR3 is made up of 15 amino acids. CDR3 protein: CASSLKAGSIYEQYF. CDR3 coding DNA: TGTGCCAGCAGTTTAAAGGCAGGGTCAATCTACGAGCAGTACTTC.